Listed below are T cell receptor beta chains from one sample, sequenced in a study. Each CDR3 protein is one row after TCRdb ran MiXCR on the 5' RACE reads. The sample shows more than 40,000 distinct CDR3 sequences, 25% to 30% of them seen only once. The sample comprised memory CD4+ T cells sorted from a lymph node. These receptors were collected from a female donor with breast cancer. Both conserved end residues are trimmed from each CDR3.

J | V | CDR3
TRBJ1-6 | TRBV9 | ASSVGPPSPLH
TRBJ2-1 | TRBV15 | ATSIRGQGEEQF
TRBJ2-7 | TRBV4-1 | ASSQPGQAHEQY
TRBJ1-2 | TRBV6-5 | ASYAGGASWYGYT
TRBJ2-1 | TRBV4-3 | ASSQGPLQRYNEQF
TRBJ2-7 | TRBV4-3 | ASSQDRSTSSYEQY
TRBJ1-5 | TRBV2 | ASSLEGVSNQPQH
TRBJ2-7 | TRBV7-8 | ASRGFSGLAGGEQY
TRBJ2-1 | TRBV6-1 | ASSEWVGRPEQF
TRBJ1-1 | TRBV9 | ASSPRRTGHTEAF
TRBJ1-1 | TRBV12-3/TRBV12-4 | ASSRQVRTEAF
TRBJ2-1 | TRBV29-1 | SVDKAYNEQF
TRBJ1-2 | TRBV6-5 | ASSQGRWDYGYT
TRBJ1-4 | TRBV9 | ASSVGPSGEKLF
TRBJ2-7 | TRBV3-1 | ASRRTSGSLEQY
TRBJ1-5 | TRBV7-8 | ASSFRTGDNQPQH
TRBJ2-5 | TRBV4-1 | ASSRRQGDGETQY
TRBJ2-1 | TRBV7-6 | ASSIGQGTEQF
TRBJ1-2 | TRBV11-2 | ASSLGGTYGYT
TRBJ1-2 | TRBV20-1 | SATRHLRDGYT
TRBJ1-1 | TRBV29-1 | SVEDRGNTEAF
TRBJ1-5 | TRBV7-8 | ASAVERVQPQH
TRBJ2-3 | TRBV15 | ATSRKLAVGLDTQY
TRBJ1-2 | TRBV29-1 | SVAGLSGYT
TRBJ2-1 | TRBV20-1 | SASGLAGGNEQF
TRBJ2-3 | TRBV16 | ASSQSTADTQY
TRBJ2-5 | TRBV7-2 | ASSGNSETQY
TRBJ2-5 | TRBV20-1 | SARQGHETQY
TRBJ2-1 | TRBV7-3 | ASSQKMSPHNEQF